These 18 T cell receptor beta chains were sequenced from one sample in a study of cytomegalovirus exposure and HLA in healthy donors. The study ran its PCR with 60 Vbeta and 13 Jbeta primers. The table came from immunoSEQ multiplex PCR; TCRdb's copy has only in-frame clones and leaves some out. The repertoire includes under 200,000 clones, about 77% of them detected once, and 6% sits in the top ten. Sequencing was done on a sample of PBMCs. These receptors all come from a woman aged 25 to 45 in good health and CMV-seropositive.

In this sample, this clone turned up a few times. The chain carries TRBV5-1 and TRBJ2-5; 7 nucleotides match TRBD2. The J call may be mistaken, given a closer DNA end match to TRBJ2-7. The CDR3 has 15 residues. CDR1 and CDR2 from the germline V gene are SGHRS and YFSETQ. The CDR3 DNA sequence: TGCGCCAGCAGCTTGGAGCTAGCGGTTATCTACGAGCAGTACTTC. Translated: CASSLELAVIYEQYF.

DNA for the CDR3: TGTGCCAGCAGCTTAGCGGGTGGAGGATCCTACAATGAGCAGTTCTTC. Translation gives CASSLAGGGSYNEQFF. The rearrangement links TRBV7-2 to TRBJ2-1; D possibly corresponds to TRBD2 (5 bases). This CDR3 has 16 residues. Germline-derived CDR1 and CDR2 are SGHTA and FQGNSA. With 0 bases removed from V and 1 base from J, the gap between germline ends came to 10 bases.

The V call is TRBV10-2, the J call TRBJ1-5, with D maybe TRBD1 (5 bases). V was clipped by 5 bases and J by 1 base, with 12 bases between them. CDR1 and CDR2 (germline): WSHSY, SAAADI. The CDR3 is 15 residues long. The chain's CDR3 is CASSNGHQSNQPQHF. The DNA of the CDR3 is TGCGCCAGCAGTAATGGACACCAGAGCAATCAGCCCCAGCATTTT.

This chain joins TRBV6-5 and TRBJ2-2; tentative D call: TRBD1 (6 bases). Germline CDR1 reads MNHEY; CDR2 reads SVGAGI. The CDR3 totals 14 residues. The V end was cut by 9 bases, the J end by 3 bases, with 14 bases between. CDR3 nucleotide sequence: TGTGCCAGTTGCCGGGACACAGACACCGGGGAGCTGTTTTTT. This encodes CASCRDTDTGELFF.

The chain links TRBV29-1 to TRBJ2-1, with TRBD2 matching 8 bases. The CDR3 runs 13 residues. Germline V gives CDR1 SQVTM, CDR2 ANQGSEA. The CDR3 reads CSLSGRHYNEQFF. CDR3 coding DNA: TGCAGTCTCAGCGGGAGACACTACAATGAGCAGTTCTTC.

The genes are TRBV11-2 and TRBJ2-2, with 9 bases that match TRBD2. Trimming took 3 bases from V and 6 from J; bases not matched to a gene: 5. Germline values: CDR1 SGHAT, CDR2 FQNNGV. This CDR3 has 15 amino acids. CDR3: CASSFGGRGSGELFF. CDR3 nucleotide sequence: TGTGCCAGCAGCTTTGGCGGGAGGGGCTCCGGGGAGCTGTTTTTT.

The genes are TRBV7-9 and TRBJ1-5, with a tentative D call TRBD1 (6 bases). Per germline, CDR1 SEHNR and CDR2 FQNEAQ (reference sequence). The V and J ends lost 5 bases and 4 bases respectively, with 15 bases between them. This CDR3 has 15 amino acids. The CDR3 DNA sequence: TGTGCCAGCAGCCGTGGTGAGGGGGAAAATCAGCCCCAGCATTTT. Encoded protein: CASSRGEGENQPQHF. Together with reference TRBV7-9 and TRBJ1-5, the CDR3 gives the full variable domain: DTGVSQNPRHKITKRGQNVTFRCDPISEHNRLYWYRQTLGQGPEFLTYFQNEAQLEKSRLLSDRFSAERPKGSFSTLEIQRTEQGDSAMYLCASSRGEGENQPQHFGDGTRLSIL.

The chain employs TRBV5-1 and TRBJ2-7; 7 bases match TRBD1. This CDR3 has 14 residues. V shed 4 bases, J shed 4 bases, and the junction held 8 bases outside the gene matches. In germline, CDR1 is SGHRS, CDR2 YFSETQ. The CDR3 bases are TGCGCCAGCAGCGTATACCTGGGACAGTACGAGCAGTACTTC. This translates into CASSVYLGQYEQYF.

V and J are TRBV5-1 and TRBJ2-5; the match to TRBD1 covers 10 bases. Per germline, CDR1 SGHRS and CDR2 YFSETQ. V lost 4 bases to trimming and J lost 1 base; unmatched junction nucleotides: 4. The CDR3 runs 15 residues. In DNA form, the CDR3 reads TGCGCCAGCAGCCAAGGGACAGGGGCCCAAGAGACCCAGTACTTC. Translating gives CASSQGTGAQETQYF.

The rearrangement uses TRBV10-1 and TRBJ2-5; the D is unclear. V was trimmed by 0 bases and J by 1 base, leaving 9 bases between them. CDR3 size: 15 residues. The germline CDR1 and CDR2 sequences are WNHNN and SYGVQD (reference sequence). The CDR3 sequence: CASSESRAFQETQYF. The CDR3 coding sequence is TGCGCCAGCAGTGAGTCCCGCGCCTTCCAAGAGACCCAGTACTTC.

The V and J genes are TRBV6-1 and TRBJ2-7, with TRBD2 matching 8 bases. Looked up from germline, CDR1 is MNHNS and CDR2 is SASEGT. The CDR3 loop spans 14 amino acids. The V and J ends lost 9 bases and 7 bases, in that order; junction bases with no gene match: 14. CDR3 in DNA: TGTGCCAGTAGCGCGGCGGGGGGACTAGGGGAGCAGTACTTC. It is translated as CASSAAGGLGEQYF.

In DNA, the CDR3 is TGTGCCAGCAGTTTAAGGCCAGGCAGAGAAGGTGAGCAGTTCTTC. Encoded protein: CASSLRPGREGEQFF. This chain joins TRBV27 and TRBJ2-1, with D uncertain. V dropped 2 bases and J dropped 9 bases, with 17 bases sitting between them. Germline CDR1 and CDR2: MNHEY and SMNVEV (reference sequence). This CDR3 has 15 amino acids.

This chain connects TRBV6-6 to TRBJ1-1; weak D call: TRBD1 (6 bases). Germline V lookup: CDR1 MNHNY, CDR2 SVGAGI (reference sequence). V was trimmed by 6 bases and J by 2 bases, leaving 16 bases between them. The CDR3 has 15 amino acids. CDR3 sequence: CASRMLNRVNTEAFF. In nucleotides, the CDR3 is TGTGCCAGCAGGATGTTGAACAGGGTTAACACTGAAGCTTTCTTT.

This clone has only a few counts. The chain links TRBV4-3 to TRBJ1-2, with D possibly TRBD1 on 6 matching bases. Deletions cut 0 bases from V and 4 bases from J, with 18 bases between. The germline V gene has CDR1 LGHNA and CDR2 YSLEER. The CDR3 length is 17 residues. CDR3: CASSQDHGGLRPYGYTF. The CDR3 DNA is TGCGCCAGCAGCCAAGATCATGGGGGCCTTCGGCCCTATGGCTACACCTTC.

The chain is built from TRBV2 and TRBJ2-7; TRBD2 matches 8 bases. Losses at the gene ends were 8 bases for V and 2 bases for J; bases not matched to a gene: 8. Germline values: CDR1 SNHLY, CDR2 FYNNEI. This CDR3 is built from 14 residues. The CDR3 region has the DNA TGTGCCAGCCACCCGGGACTAGGAACCTACGAGCAGTACTTC. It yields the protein CASHPGLGTYEQYF.

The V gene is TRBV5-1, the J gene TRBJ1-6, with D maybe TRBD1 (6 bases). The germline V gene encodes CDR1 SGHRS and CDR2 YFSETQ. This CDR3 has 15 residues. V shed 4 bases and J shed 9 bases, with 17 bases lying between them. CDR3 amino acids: CASSPSRGGGSPLHF. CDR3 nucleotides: TGCGCCAGCAGCCCGTCGAGGGGAGGGGGTTCACCCCTCCACTTT.

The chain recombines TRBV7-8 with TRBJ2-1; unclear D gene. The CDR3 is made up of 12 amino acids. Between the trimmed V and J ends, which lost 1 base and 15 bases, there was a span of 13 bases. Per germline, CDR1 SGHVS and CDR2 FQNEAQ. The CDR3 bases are TGTGCCAGCAGCTTAGAACAAAAGTATCTGTTCTTC. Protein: CASSLEQKYLFF.

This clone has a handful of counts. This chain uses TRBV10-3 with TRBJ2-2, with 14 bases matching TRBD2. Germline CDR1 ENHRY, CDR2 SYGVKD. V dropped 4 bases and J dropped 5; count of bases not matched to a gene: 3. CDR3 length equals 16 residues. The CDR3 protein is CAISGGLAGVTGELFF. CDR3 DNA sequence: TGTGCCATCAGTGGGGGACTAGCGGGAGTTACCGGGGAGCTGTTTTTT.